What follows are 11 T cell receptor beta chains derived from one specimen sequenced in a study of shared clonotypes between healthy human individuals. Only in-frame clones appear in the TCRdb table, and some are missing; sequencing was by immunoSEQ multiplex PCR. The profile shows around 1.1 million clones, 77% of them singletons. The sample consisted of memory CD4+ T cells from PBMCs. Subset defined: CD45RA-negative fraction. The receptors come from a man between 18 and 29 years old in good health. Some clones in this sample may be carry-over from other donors' samples.

The chain recombines TRBV9 with TRBJ2-7; 10 bases line up with TRBD2. This CDR3 comprises 17 residues. Trimming at V came to 3 bases and at J to 4 bases, leaving 13 bases not matched to a gene. Germline V gene lookup returns CDR1 SGDLS and CDR2 YYNGEE. Here the CDR3 reads CASSGSPGTSVPYEQYF. In nucleotides, the CDR3 is TGTGCCAGCAGCGGGTCCCCCGGGACTAGCGTACCTTACGAGCAGTACTTC.

The chain is built from TRBV15 and TRBJ2-7; the match to TRBD2 covers 12 bases. The CDR3 sequence is 19 residues long. The V segment lost 1 base and the J segment 2 bases; nucleotides outside the gene matches: 12. The germline gives CDR1 LNHNV, CDR2 YYDKDF (reference sequence). In nucleotides, the CDR3 is TGTGCCACCAGCAGAGGTGGAAGGCGGACTAGCGGGGAACCCTACGAGCAGTACTTC. Residues: CATSRGGRRTSGEPYEQYF.

This rearrangement joins TRBV9 to TRBJ2-1, with a weak D call TRBD1 (5 bases). V was trimmed by 0 bases and J by 7 bases, leaving 17 bases between them. CDR3 length: 16 residues. The germline CDR1 and CDR2 sequences are SGDLS and YYNGEE. The CDR3 DNA follows: TGTGCCAGCAGCGTAGCCGTTACCCCTCCAGGGAATGAGCAGTTCTTC. Amino acids: CASSVAVTPPGNEQFF.

This clone showed up just once. A much bigger clone sits one base away, suggesting this may be a read error. The rearrangement uses TRBV30 and TRBJ2-5; D is unresolved. In germline, CDR1 is GTSNPN, CDR2 SVGIG (reference sequence). V shed 1 base and J shed 1 base, with 7 bases lying between them. This CDR3 region has 13 residues. The CDR3 reads CAWSGVSQETQYF. Written as DNA, the CDR3 is TGTGCCTGGAGTGGGGTCAGCCAAGAGACCCAGTACTTC.

This clone has only a few counts. The chain has TRBV27 and TRBJ1-1; tentatively, D is TRBD1 (5 bases). Trimming shortened V by 5 bases and J by 4 bases, and 17 bases separated the two germline ends. Germline V gives CDR1 MNHEY, CDR2 SMNVEV (reference sequence). The CDR3 spans 15 residues. The CDR3 spells CASSPRTGRGTEAFF. The CDR3 nucleotides are TGTGCCAGCAGTCCCCGGACGGGGAGGGGCACTGAAGCTTTCTTT.

This clone was recorded once. CDR3 DNA: TGTGCCAGCCGAAAAGCCCCTTCAGGGCTATACGAGCAGTACTTC. Translating gives CASRKAPSGLYEQYF. This chain links TRBV6-1 with TRBJ2-7, with a possible D match to TRBD1 (5 bases). From germline, CDR1 is MNHNS and CDR2 SASEGT. V was trimmed by 8 bases and J by 4 bases, leaving 21 bases between them. CDR3 length: 15 amino acids.

This chain joins TRBV5-1 and TRBJ1-2, with TRBD1 identical over 7 bases. The CDR3 contains 14 residues. The V gene's germline CDR1 is SGHRS and CDR2 YFSETQ. J gave up 8 bases and V 4 bases, and 11 bases lay outside the gene matches. The CDR3 is CASSLSDRAQGYTF. In nucleotides, the CDR3 is TGCGCCAGCAGCCTTTCAGACAGGGCGCAAGGCTACACCTTC.

This clone was counted ten times or more. This sequence joins TRBV5-1 and TRBJ1-3; D is possibly TRBD1 (6 bases). Germline V gene data show CDR1 as SGHRS and CDR2 as YFSETQ. The V and J ends lost 5 bases and 2 bases respectively, with 14 bases between them. This CDR3 has 15 amino acids. The CDR3 is CASRPTGTAGNTIYF. The CDR3 nucleotides read TGCGCCAGCAGGCCTACAGGGACGGCTGGAAACACCATATATTTT. The complete variable domain, with remaining parts taken from reference TRBV5-1 and TRBJ1-3, reads KAGVTQTPRYLIKTRGQQVTLSCSPISGHRSVSWYQQTPGQGLQFLFEYFSETQRNKGNFPGRFSGRQFSNSRSEMNVSTLELGDSALYLCASRPTGTAGNTIYFGEGSWLTVV.

The J gene is TRBJ2-1, the V gene TRBV2; 7 positions agree with TRBD2. Per germline, CDR1 SNHLY and CDR2 FYNNEI. The J segment lost 3 bases and the V segment lost 6 bases, leaving 2 bases of the junction unmatched. The CDR3 contains 13 residues. For the CDR3, the DNA is TGTGCCAGCAGACTAGCGTTCTACAATGAGCAGTTCTTC. Translated, it gives CASRLAFYNEQFF. The full variable domain, its missing parts supplied by reference TRBV2 and TRBJ2-1, is EPEVTQTPSHQVTQMGQEVILRCVPISNHLYFYWYRQILGQKVEFLVSFYNNEISEKSEIFDDQFSVERPDGSNFTLKIRSTKLEDSAMYFCASRLAFYNEQFFGPGTRLTVL.

The genes are TRBV28 and TRBJ2-5, with D unresolved. Trimming pared 2 bases from V and 4 bases from J, leaving 11 bases between. Germline V gene data show CDR1 as MDHEN and CDR2 as SYDVKM. The CDR3 consists of 14 residues. Here the CDR3 reads CASSLEGLLETQYF. CDR3 in DNA: TGTGCCAGCAGTTTAGAAGGTCTTCTAGAGACCCAGTACTTC.

V gene TRBV7-2 combines with J gene TRBJ1-5, with TRBD1 matching 9 bases. V was pared by 5 bases and J by 3 bases, with 8 bases of the junction left unmatched. Looked up from germline, CDR1 is SGHTA and CDR2 is FQGNSA. The CDR3 extends over 16 amino acids. The CDR3 loop reads CASSGVGQGNNQPQHF. The DNA of the CDR3 is TGTGCCAGCAGCGGAGTGGGACAGGGTAACAATCAGCCCCAGCATTTT.